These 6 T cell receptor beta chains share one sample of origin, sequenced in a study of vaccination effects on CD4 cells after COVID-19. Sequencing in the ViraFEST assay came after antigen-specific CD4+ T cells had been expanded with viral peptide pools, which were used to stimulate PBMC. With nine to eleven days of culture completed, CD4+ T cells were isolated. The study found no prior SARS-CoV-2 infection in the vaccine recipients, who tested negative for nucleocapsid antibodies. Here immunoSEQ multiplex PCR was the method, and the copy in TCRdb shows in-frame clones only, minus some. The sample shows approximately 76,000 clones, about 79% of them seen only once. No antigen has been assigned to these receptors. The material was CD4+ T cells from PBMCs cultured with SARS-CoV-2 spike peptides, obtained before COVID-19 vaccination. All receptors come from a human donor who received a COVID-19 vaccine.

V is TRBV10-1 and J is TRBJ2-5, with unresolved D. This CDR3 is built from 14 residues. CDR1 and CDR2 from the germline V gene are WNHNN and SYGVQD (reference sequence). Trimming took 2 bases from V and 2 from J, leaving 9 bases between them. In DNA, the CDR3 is TGCGCCAGCAGTGAGAATCTGCAACAAGAGACCCAGTACTTC. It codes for CASSENLQQETQYF.

The CDR3 spells CSAQKGETQYF. Here the CDR3 DNA reads TGCAGTGCCCAAAAGGGGGAGACCCAGTACTTC. The rearrangement uses TRBV20-1 and TRBJ2-5; tentatively, D is TRBD1 (5 bases). This CDR3 comprises 11 residues. The V end was cut by 6 bases, the J end by 5 bases, with 10 bases between. Germline CDR1 and CDR2: DFQATT and SNEGSKA (reference sequence).

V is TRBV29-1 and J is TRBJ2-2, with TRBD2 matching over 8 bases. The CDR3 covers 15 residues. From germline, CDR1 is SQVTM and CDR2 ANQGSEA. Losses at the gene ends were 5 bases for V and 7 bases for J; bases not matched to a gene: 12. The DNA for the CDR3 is TGCAGCGTTCTTTCTGGGACTAGGAAGGTCGGGGAGCTGTTTTTT. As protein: CSVLSGTRKVGELFF.

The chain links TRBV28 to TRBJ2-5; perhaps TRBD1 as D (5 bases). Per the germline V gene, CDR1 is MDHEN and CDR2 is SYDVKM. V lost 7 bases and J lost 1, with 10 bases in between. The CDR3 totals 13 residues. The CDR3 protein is CASNPTAQETQYF. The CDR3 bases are TGTGCCAGCAATCCGACAGCCCAAGAGACCCAGTACTTC. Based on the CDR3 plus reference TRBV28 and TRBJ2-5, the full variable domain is DVKVTQSSRYLVKRTGEKVFLECVQDMDHENMFWYRQDPGLGLRLIYFSYDVKMKEKGDIPEGYSVSREKKERFSLILESASTNQTSMYLCASNPTAQETQYFGPGTRLLVL.

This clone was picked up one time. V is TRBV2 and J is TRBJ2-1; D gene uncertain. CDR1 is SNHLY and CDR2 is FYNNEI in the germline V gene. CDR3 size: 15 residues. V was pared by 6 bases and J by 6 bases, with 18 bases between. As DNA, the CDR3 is TGTGCCAGCAGCCTCAACGGGTATTTAGGCAATGAGCAGTTCTTC. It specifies CASSLNGYLGNEQFF.

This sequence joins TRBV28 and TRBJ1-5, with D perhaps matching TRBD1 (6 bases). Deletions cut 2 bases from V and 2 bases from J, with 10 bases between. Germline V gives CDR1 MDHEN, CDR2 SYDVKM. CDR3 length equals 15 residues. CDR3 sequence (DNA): TGTGCCAGCAGTTTACCCGCAGGGGGCAATCAGCCCCAGCATTTT. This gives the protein CASSLPAGGNQPQHF.